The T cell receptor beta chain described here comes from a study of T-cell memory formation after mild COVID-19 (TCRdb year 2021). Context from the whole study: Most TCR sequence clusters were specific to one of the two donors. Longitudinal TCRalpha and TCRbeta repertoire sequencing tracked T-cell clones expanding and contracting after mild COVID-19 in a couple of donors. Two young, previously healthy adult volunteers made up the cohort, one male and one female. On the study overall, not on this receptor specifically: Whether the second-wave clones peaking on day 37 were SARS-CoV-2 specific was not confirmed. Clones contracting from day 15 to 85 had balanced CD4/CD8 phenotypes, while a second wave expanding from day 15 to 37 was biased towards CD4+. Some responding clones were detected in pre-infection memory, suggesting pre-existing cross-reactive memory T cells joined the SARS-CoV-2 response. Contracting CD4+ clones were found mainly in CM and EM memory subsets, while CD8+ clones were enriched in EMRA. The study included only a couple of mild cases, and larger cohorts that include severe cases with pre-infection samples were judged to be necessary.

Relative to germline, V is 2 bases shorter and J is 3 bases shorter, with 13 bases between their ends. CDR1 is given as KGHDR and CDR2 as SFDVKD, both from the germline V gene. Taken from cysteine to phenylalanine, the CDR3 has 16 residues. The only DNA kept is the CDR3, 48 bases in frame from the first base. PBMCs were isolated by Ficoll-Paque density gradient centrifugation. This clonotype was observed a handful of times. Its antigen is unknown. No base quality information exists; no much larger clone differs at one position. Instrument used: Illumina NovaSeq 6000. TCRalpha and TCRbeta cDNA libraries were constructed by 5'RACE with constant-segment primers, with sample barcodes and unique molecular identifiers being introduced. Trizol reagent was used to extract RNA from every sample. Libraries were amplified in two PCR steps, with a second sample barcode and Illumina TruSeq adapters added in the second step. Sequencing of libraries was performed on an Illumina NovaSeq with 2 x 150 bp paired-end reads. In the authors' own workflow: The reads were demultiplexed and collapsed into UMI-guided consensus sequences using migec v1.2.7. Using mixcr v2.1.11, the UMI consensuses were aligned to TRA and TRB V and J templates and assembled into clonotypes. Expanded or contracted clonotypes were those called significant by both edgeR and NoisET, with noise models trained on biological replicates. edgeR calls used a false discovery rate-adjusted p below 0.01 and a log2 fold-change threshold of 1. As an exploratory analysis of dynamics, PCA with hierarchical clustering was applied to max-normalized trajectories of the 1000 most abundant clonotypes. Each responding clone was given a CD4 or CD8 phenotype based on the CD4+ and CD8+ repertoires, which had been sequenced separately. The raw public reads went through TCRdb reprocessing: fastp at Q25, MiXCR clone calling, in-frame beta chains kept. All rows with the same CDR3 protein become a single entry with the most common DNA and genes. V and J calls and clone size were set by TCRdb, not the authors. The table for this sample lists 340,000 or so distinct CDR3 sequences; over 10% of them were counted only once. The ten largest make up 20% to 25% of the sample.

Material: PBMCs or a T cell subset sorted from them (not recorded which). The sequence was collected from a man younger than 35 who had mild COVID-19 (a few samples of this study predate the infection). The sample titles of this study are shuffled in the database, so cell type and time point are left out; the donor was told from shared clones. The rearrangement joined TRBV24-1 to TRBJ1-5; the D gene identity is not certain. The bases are TGTGCCACCAGTGATTCCCGGACGGGTATCAATCAGCCCCAGCATTTT. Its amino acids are CATSDSRTGINQPQHF.